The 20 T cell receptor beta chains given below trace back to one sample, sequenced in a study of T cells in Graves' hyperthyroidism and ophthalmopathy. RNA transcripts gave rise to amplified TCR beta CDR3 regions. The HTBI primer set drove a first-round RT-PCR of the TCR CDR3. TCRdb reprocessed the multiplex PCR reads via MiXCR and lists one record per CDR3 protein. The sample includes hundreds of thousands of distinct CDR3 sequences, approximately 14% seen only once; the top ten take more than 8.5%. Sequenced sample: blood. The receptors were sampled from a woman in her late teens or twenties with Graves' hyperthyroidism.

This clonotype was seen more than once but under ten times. As DNA, the CDR3 is TGTGCCAGCAGCTTATACGCGGGGGGCACTGAAGCTTTCTTT. Residues: CASSLYAGGTEAFF. This chain connects TRBV7-2 to TRBJ1-1; maybe TRBD1 (5 bases). Trimming left V 2 bases short and J 4 bases short, with 11 bases between. Germline lookup yields CDR1 SGHTA and CDR2 FQGNSA. The CDR3 has 14 amino acids.

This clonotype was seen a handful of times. The CDR3 sequence is CASSLNGGNQPQHF. In nucleotides, the CDR3 is TGTGCCAGCAGTTTAAATGGGGGAAATCAGCCCCAGCATTTT. This chain links TRBV28 with TRBJ1-5; D is possibly TRBD1 (5 bases). This CDR3 comprises 14 residues. CDR1 and CDR2 (germline): MDHEN, SYDVKM. The ends were cut back, 2 bases at V and 4 bases at J, with 9 bases in the middle.

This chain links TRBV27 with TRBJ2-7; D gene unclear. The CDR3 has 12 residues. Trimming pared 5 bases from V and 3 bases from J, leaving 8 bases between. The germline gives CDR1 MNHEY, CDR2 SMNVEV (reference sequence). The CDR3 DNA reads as TGTGCCAGCAGTAACAGCCGCTACGAGCAGTACTTC. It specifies CASSNSRYEQYF.

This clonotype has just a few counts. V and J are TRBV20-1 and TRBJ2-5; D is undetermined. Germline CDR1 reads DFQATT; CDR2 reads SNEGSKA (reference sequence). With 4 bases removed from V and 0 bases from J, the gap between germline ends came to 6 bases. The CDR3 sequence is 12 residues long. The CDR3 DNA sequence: TGCAGTGCTATGGCCAACCAAGAGACCCAGTACTTC. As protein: CSAMANQETQYF.

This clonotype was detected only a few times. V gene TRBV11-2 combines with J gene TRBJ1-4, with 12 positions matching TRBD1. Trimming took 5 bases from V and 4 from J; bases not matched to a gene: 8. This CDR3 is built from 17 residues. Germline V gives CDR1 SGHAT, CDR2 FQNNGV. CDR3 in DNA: TGTGCCAGCAGCAGCCGGGACAGGGGGCTAATTAATGAAAAACTGTTTTTT. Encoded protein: CASSSRDRGLINEKLFF.

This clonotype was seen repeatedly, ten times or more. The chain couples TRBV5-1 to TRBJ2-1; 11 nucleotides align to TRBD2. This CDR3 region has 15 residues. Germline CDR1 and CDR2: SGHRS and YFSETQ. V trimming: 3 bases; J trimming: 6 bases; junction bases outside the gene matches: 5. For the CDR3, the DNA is TGCGCCAGCAGCTCCCTAGCGGGGGGAGGCAATGAGCAGTTCTTC. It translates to CASSSLAGGGNEQFF.

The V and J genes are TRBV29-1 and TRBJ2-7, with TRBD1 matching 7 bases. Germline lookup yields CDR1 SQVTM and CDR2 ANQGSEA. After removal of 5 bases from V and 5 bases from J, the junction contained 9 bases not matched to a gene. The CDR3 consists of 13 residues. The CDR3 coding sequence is TGCAGCGTTAAAGGGGGCCTTCGGGACGAGCAGTACTTC. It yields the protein CSVKGGLRDEQYF.

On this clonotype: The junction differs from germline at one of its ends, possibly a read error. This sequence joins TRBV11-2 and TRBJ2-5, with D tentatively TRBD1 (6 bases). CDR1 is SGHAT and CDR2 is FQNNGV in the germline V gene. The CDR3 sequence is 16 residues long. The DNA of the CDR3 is TGCGCCAGCAGCCCCTCCCAATGGGGGCTCCAAGAGACCCAGTACTTC. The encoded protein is CASSPSQWGLQETQYF.

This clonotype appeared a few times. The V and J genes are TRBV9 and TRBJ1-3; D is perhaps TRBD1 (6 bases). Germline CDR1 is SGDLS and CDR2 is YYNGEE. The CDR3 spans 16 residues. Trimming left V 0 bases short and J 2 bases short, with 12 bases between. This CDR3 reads CASSVEGEFPGNTIYF. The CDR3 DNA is TGTGCCAGCAGCGTAGAGGGGGAATTCCCTGGAAACACCATATATTTT. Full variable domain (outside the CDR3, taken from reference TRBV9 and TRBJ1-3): DSGVTQTPKHLITATGQRVTLRCSPRSGDLSVYWYQQSLDQGLQFLIQYYNGEERAKGNILERFSAQQFPDLHSELNLSSLELGDSALYFCASSVEGEFPGNTIYFGEGSWLTVV.

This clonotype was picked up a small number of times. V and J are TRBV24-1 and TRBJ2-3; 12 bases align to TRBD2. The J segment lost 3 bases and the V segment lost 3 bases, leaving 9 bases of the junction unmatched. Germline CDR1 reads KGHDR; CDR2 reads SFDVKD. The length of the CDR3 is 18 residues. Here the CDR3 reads CATSDPKPSGRATDTQYF. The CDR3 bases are TGTGCCACCAGTGATCCTAAACCTAGCGGGAGGGCAACAGATACGCAGTATTTT.

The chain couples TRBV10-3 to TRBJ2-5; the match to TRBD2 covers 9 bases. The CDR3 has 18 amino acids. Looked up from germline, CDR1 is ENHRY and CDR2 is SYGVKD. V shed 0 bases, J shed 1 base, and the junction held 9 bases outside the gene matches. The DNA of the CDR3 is TGTGCCATCAGTGAGTCGATATGGCCTAGCGGGACCCAAGAGACCCAGTACTTC. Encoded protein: CAISESIWPSGTQETQYF.

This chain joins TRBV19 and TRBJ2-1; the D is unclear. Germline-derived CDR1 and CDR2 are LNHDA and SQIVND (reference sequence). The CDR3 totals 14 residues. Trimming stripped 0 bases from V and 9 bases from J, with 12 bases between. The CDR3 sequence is CASSIDGSTTEQFF. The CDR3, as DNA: TGTGCCAGTAGTATAGATGGGTCGACCACTGAGCAGTTCTTC.

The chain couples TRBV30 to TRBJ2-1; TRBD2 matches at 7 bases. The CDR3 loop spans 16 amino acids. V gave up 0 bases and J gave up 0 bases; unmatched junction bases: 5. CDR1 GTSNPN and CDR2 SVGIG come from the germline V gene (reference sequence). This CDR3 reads CAWSVSRTSSYNEQFF. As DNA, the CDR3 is TGTGCCTGGAGTGTATCCCGGACTAGCTCCTACAATGAGCAGTTCTTC.

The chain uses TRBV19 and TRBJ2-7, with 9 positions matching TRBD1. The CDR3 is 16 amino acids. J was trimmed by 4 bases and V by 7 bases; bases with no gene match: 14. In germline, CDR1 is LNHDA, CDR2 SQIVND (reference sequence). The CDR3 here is CASMATTTGGVYEQYF. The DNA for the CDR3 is TGTGCCAGTATGGCGACGACGACAGGGGGAGTTTACGAGCAGTACTTC.

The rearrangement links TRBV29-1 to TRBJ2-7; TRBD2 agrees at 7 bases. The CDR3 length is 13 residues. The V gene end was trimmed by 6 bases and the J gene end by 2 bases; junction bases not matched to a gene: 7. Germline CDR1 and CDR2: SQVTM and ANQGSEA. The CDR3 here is CSVQRDSAYEQYF. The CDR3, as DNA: TGCAGCGTCCAGCGGGACTCAGCCTACGAGCAGTACTTC.

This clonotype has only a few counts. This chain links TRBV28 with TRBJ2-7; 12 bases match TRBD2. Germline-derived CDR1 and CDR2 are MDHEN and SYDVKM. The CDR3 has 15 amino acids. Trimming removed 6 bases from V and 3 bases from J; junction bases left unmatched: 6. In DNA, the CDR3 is TGTGCCAGCAGGTACACTAGCGGGAGGATCTACGAGCAGTACTTC. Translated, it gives CASRYTSGRIYEQYF.

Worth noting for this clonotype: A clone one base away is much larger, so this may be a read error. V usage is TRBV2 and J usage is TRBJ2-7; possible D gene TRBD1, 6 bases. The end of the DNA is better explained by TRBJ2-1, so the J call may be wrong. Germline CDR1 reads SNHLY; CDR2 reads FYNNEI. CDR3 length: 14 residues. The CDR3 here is CASSGWDTSYEQFF. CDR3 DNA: TGTGCCAGCAGTGGGTGGGACACCAGCTACGAGCAGTTCTTC.

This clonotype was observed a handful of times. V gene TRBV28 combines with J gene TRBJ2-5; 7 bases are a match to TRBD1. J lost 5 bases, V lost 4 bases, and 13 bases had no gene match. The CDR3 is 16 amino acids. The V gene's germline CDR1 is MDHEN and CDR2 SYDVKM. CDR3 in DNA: TGTGCCAGCAGTTCCCCCTCAACAGGGGTACGCGAGACCCAGTACTTC. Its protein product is CASSSPSTGVRETQYF.

CDR3 protein: CATSRATSETQYF. CDR3 in DNA: TGTGCCACCAGCAGAGCGACTAGCGAGACCCAGTACTTC. V and J are TRBV15 and TRBJ2-5, with 7 bases lining up with TRBD2. Germline assignment: CDR1 LNHNV and CDR2 YYDKDF (reference sequence). The CDR3 sequence is 13 residues long. V shed 1 base and J 5 bases; nucleotides not matched to a gene: 1.

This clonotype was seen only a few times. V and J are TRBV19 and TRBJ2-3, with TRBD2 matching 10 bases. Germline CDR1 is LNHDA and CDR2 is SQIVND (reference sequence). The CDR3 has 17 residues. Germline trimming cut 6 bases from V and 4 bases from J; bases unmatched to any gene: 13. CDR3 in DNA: TGTGCCAGTAGCCCAGGACGAGCGGGAGGGCCAGCAGATACGCAGTATTTT. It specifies CASSPGRAGGPADTQYF. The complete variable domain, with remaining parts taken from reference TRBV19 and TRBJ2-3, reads DGGITQSPKYLFRKEGQNVTLSCEQNLNHDAMYWYRQDPGQGLRLIYYSQIVNDFQKGDIAEGYSVSREKKESFPLTVTSAQKNPTAFYLCASSPGRAGGPADTQYFGPGTRLTVL.